This T cell receptor beta chain stems from a study of blood T cell repertoires in COVID-19. Study overall: Spain, Italy and the United States supplied samples that represented acute and convalescent COVID-19. T cells, B-cell-depleted T cells, or PBMCs provided the cDNA or gDNA that served as material.

J gave up 9 bases and V 5 bases, and 3 bases lay outside the gene matches. The CDR3 has 12 amino acids. In the original workflow: From reference gene primer amplification, estimates of nucleated cell counts were derived. Clones were read by immunoSEQ multiplex PCR, and TCRdb kept only the in-frame ones, dropping some. V and J calls and clone size are given by that table; D and trimming were obtained from the DNA. This sample carries 160,000 or so clones, about nine tenths of them seen once, and the ten largest clones take roughly 4%. This sequence originates from a woman aged 70 to 79 with acute or convalescent COVID-19. Sequencing was done on a sample of peripheral blood. V usage is TRBV12-3 or TRBV12-4 and J usage is TRBJ2-1; 8 nucleotides align to TRBD2. The CDR3 DNA sequence: TGTGCCAGCAGTCAACTAGCGGTTGAGCAGTTCTTC. This codes for CASSQLAVEQFF.